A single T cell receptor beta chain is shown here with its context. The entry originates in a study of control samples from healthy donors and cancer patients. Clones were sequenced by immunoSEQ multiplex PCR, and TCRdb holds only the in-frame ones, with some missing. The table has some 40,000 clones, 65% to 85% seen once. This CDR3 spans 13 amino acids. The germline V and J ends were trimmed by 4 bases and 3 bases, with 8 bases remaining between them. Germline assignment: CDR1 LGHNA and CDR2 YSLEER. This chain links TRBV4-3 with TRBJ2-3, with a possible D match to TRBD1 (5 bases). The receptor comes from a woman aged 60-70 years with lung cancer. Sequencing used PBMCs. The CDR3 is CASSRGPTDTQYF. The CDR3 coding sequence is TGCGCCAGCAGCCGGGGCCCGACAGATACGCAGTATTTT.